This record looks at one T cell receptor beta chain sequence and its context. Method: immunoSEQ multiplex PCR; TCRdb's copy keeps in-frame clones and lacks some. The sample lists more than 65,000 clones; roughly 92% were seen once. The sample belongs to a study of technical replicates of blood from a handful of donors. CDR1 is SQVTM, CDR2 ANQGSEA, per germline. Between the trimmed V and J ends, which lost 8 bases and 4 bases, there was a span of 10 bases. The CDR3 spans 11 residues. The origin of this receptor is a human donor in good health. The J gene is TRBJ2-3, the V gene TRBV29-1, with D maybe TRBD2 (6 bases). What was sequenced was T cells isolated from PBMCs. The CDR3 bases are TGCAGCCCCTGGAGGGCAGATACGCAGTATTTT. Protein sequence: CSPWRADTQYF.